These T cell receptor beta chains were read from a single sample in a study of blood T cell repertoires in COVID-19. The protocol was immunoSEQ multiplex PCR, while the TCRdb copy is restricted to in-frame clones and leaves out a portion. The sample yields around 180,000 clones, about four fifths seen once. Material: peripheral blood. These receptors were obtained from a human donor in a cohort sampled during active COVID-19. Both conserved end residues are part of each CDR3. A D gene is named only where the DNA matches it firmly. Size is omitted from some rows. Given values are once, few, many or a class for expanded clones.

v_call	j_call	d_call	clone_size	cdr3_aa	cdr3_nt
TRBV16	TRBJ1-2	-	-	CASSQSAGNGYTF	TGTGCCAGCAGCCAATCCGCAGGGAATGGCTACACCTTC
TRBV12-5	TRBJ1-2	-	-	CASGLIGEVEGYTF	TGTGCTAGTGGTTTGATCGGGGAGGTTGAGGGCTACACCTTC
TRBV5-1	TRBJ1-1	-	once	CASRQGGFNTEAFF	TGCGCCAGCAGGCAGGGAGGTTTCAACACTGAAGCTTTCTTT
TRBV7-8	TRBJ2-1	-	-	CASSLWESSYNEQFF	TGTGCCAGCAGCTTATGGGAGAGCTCCTACAATGAGCAGTTCTTC
TRBV6-5	TRBJ1-1	-	-	CASSYSGGNTEAFF	TGTGCCAGCAGTTACTCGGGAGGGAACACTGAAGCTTTCTTT
TRBV29-1	TRBJ1-3	TRBD1	-	CSVARRPMTGIPLNTIYF	TGCAGCGTTGCTCGACGCCCAATGACAGGGATCCCATTAAACACCATATATTTT
TRBV13	TRBJ1-2	-	-	CASSLGGQISQGYTF	TGTGCCAGCAGCTTAGGCGGACAGATTTCGCAGGGCTACACCTTC
TRBV10-2	TRBJ2-7	TRBD2	few	CASSESGGYHEQYF	TGCGCCAGCAGTGAATCCGGGGGGTACCACGAGCAGTACTTC
TRBV12-5	TRBJ1-2	-	-	CASGAAPVSYGYTF	TGTGCTAGTGGCGCTGCCCCGGTGAGCTATGGCTACACCTTC
TRBV4-1	TRBJ2-7	TRBD2	-	CASSQEADLAGGPDEQYF	TGCGCCAGCAGCCAAGAGGCGGATTTAGCGGGGGGGCCAGACGAGCAGTACTTC
TRBV3-1/TRBV3-2	TRBJ2-6	TRBD2	-	CASTYNARGGAGANVLTF	TGTGCCAGCACCTACAACGCACGGGGGGGCGCTGGGGCCAACGTCCTGACTTTC
TRBV5-1	TRBJ2-5	TRBD2	once	CASSPGGLAGDQETQYF	TGCGCCAGCAGCCCGGGGGGGCTAGCGGGGGACCAAGAGACCCAGTACTTC
TRBV6-5	TRBJ2-7	TRBD1	-	CASSYWGDRGIEQYF	TGTGCCAGCAGTTACTGGGGGGACAGGGGGATCGAGCAGTACTTC
TRBV6-6	TRBJ2-1	TRBD2	-	CASKGGGLNEQFF	TGTGCCAGCAAAGGCGGGGGGTTGAATGAGCAGTTCTTC
TRBV4-2	TRBJ1-1	-	-	CASSQGSSAAGLNTEAFF	TGTGCCAGCAGCCAAGGGTCCAGTGCAGCGGGATTGAACACTGAAGCTTTCTTT
TRBV9	TRBJ1-6	-	-	CASSIKGDSPLHF	TGTGCCAGCAGCATCAAGGGAGATTCACCCCTCCACTTT
TRBV6-5	TRBJ1-5	-	-	CASTLNARGNQPQHF	TGTGCCAGCACTCTAAACGCCCGGGGCAATCAGCCCCAGCATTTT
TRBV7-2	TRBJ2-2	-	-	CASSLDHGSGELFF	TGTGCCAGCAGCTTAGACCACGGGTCCGGGGAGCTGTTTTTT
TRBV5-8	TRBJ1-2	-	-	CASSGGYGYTF	TGTGCCAGCTCGGGGGGTTATGGCTACACCTTC
TRBV5-1	TRBJ1-6	-	-	CASSLKSSYNSPLHF	TGCGCCAGCAGCTTGAAGAGCTCCTATAATTCACCCCTCCACTTT
TRBV9	TRBJ2-2	TRBD2	-	CASSDRTSGELNTGELFF	TGTGCCAGCAGCGACCGGACTAGCGGGGAACTGAACACCGGGGAGCTGTTTTTT
TRBV2	TRBJ1-6	TRBD1	once	CASLGQGNSPLHF	TGTGCCAGTCTTGGACAGGGGAATTCACCCCTCCACTTT
TRBV5-1	TRBJ2-2	-	once	CASGLDSGELFF	TGCGCCAGCGGATTGGACAGCGGGGAGCTGTTTTTT
TRBV4-1	TRBJ2-2	TRBD2	-	CASSPLGWGGKNTGELFF	TGCGCCAGCAGCCCCCTCGGGTGGGGGGGAAAGAACACCGGGGAGCTGTTTTTT
TRBV2	TRBJ1-1	TRBD1	-	CASSPRTGRTEAFF	TGTGCCAGCAGCCCACGGACAGGGCGGACTGAAGCTTTCTTT
TRBV19	TRBJ2-5	TRBD1	-	CASTQGAGETQYF	TGTGCCAGTACTCAGGGGGCGGGTGAGACCCAGTACTTC
TRBV13	TRBJ2-7	TRBD1	-	CASTGQRTYEQYF	TGTGCCAGCACGGGACAGAGAACCTACGAGCAGTACTTC
TRBV6-6	TRBJ1-2	-	-	CASGGRGADWGYTF	TGTGCCAGTGGGGGGAGAGGGGCTGATTGGGGCTACACCTTC
TRBV9	TRBJ1-6	-	-	CASSVAPPGSNSPLHF	TGTGCCAGCAGCGTAGCCCCCCCCGGGTCAAATTCACCCCTCCACTTT
TRBV18	TRBJ2-1	TRBD1	-	CASSSGTGIFNEQFF	TGTGCCAGCTCCTCCGGGACAGGGATTTTCAATGAGCAGTTCTTC
TRBV2	TRBJ2-7	-	-	CASREDREGLEQYF	TGTGCCAGCAGGGAAGACAGGGAGGGTCTCGAGCAGTACTTC
TRBV9	TRBJ1-1	-	-	CARLHRRSRGRGDTEAFF	TGTGCCAGGCTCCATCGGAGGTCACGGGGGAGGGGGGACACTGAAGCTTTCTTT
TRBV10-3	TRBJ2-1	-	-	CAISESRTPPRGNEQFF	TGTGCCATCAGTGAGTCGAGGACACCCCCAAGGGGGAATGAGCAGTTCTTC
TRBV3-1/TRBV3-2	TRBJ2-2	-	-	CASSQDLPGELFF	TGTGCCAGCAGCCAAGACCTCCCCGGGGAGCTGTTTTTT
TRBV5-1	TRBJ1-2	-	-	CASSPTTVDYGYTF	TGCGCCAGCAGCCCGACGACAGTTGACTATGGCTACACCTTC
TRBV10-3	TRBJ2-7	TRBD2	-	CAISEGASGALEEQYF	TGTGCCATCAGTGAGGGGGCTAGCGGGGCCCTGGAGGAGCAGTACTTC
TRBV7-9	TRBJ1-1	TRBD1	few	CASSEGTGLTEAFF	TGTGCCAGCAGCGAAGGGACAGGGCTAACTGAAGCTTTCTTT
TRBV5-1	TRBJ2-1	TRBD1	-	CASSSGQGDNEQFF	TGCGCCAGCAGCTCGGGACAGGGGGACAATGAGCAGTTCTTC
TRBV18	TRBJ2-7	-	-	CASSPSSSYEQYF	TGTGCCAGCTCACCGTCCAGCTCCTACGAGCAGTACTTC
TRBV25-1	TRBJ1-1	-	-	CASSEYGRDTTSNTEAFF	TGTGCCAGCAGTGAATATGGCCGGGACACCACCTCAAACACTGAAGCTTTCTTT
TRBV6-5	TRBJ2-7	-	-	CAGEGRREQYF	TGTGCCGGAGAGGGAAGGCGCGAGCAGTACTTC
TRBV27	TRBJ2-2	TRBD1	-	CASRMTGDAGELFF	TGTGCCAGCAGAATGACAGGGGATGCCGGGGAGCTGTTTTTT
TRBV5-1	TRBJ2-7	TRBD1	-	CASSSLTGSSYEQYF	TGCGCCAGCAGCTCCTTGACAGGGAGCTCCTACGAGCAGTACTTC
TRBV2	TRBJ1-5	TRBD1	-	CASRTTGGNNQPQHF	TGTGCCAGCAGAACTACAGGGGGCAACAATCAGCCCCAGCATTTT
TRBV6-5	TRBJ1-5	TRBD1	-	CASTSGGAGNQPQHF	TGTGCCAGTACCTCAGGGGGCGCGGGCAATCAGCCCCAGCATTTT
TRBV24-1	TRBJ2-7	TRBD2	-	CATSDPRGGYSYEQYF	TGTGCCACCAGTGATCCGCGGGGGGGCTACTCCTACGAGCAGTACTTC
TRBV2	TRBJ2-7	-	-	CASREEEGTPTYEQYF	TGTGCCAGCAGGGAGGAAGAGGGGACACCAACCTACGAGCAGTACTTC
TRBV6-5	TRBJ1-2	-	-	CASSYSNTGQVF	TGTGCCAGCAGTTACTCGAATACGGGACAAGTCTTC
TRBV29-1	TRBJ1-2	-	-	CSVDRDNNYGYTF	TGCAGCGTTGACAGGGACAATAACTATGGCTACACCTTC
TRBV29-1	TRBJ2-1	-	-	CSVEDLPGSHPIYNEQFF	TGCAGCGTTGAAGATCTTCCAGGATCCCACCCCATATACAATGAGCAGTTCTTC
TRBV7-8	TRBJ2-7	-	-	CASSLVVRGNSYEQYF	TGTGCCAGCAGCTTAGTAGTGAGAGGGAACTCCTACGAGCAGTACTTC
TRBV12-3/TRBV12-4	TRBJ1-1	-	-	CASQGTEAFF	TGTGCCAGCCAGGGCACTGAAGCTTTCTTT
TRBV3-1/TRBV3-2	TRBJ2-7	-	once	CASSQDRRLAVYEQYF	TGTGCCAGCAGCCAAGATCGACGGCTAGCAGTCTACGAGCAGTACTTC
TRBV7-2	TRBJ1-1	TRBD1	-	CASSFTGGTEAFF	TGTGCCAGCAGCTTTACAGGGGGCACTGAAGCTTTCTTT
TRBV7-9	TRBJ2-2	TRBD2	-	CASSNLAGGTGELFF	TGTGCCAGCAGCAATCTAGCGGGGGGCACCGGGGAGCTGTTTTTT